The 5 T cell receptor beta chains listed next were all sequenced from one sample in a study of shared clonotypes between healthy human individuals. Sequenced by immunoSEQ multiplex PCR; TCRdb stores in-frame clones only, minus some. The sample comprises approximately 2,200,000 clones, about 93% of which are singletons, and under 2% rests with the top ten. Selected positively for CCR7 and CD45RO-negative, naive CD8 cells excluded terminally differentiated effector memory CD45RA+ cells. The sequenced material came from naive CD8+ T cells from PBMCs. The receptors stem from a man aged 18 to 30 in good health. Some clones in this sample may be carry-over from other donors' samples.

The CDR3 DNA reads TGTGCCAGCAGTTTATCAGCGGGAGTCACAGATACGCAGTATTTT. Its translation is CASSLSAGVTDTQYF. The V call is TRBV27, the J call TRBJ2-3; 8 bases are a match to TRBD2. Germline CDR1 is MNHEY and CDR2 is SMNVEV (reference sequence). Trimming took 0 bases from V and 2 from J; bases not matched to a gene: 1. The CDR3 loop spans 15 amino acids.

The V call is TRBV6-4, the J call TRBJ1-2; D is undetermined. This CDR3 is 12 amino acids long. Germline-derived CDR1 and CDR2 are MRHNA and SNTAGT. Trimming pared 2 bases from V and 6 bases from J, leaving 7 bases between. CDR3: CASSDRVHGYTF. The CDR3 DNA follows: TGTGCCAGCAGTGACAGGGTCCATGGCTACACCTTC.

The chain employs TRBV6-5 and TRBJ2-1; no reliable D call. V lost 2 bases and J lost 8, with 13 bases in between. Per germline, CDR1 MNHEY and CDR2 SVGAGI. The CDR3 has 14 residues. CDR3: CASSYQLRQDEQFF. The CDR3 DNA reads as TGTGCCAGCAGTTACCAGTTGAGGCAAGATGAGCAGTTCTTC.

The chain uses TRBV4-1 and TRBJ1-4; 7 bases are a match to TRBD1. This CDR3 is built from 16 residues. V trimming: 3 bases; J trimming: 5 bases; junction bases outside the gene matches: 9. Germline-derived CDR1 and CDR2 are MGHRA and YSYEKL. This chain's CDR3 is CASSQTPGQLNEKLFF. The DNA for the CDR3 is TGCGCCAGCAGCCAGACACCGGGACAGCTAAATGAAAAACTGTTTTTT.

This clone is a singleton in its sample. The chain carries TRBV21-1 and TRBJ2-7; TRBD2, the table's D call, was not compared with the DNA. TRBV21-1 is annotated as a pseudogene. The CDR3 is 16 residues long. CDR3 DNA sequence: TGTGCCAGCAAGGGGGGACTAGCGGTTAGCTCCTACGAGCAGTACTTC. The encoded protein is CASKGGLAVSSYEQYF.